The 9 T cell receptor beta chains reported below all come from one sample, sequenced in a study of blood T cells in healthy people across ages. Then a second PCR, running about 6 to 12 cycles, was carried out with a sample-barcoded 5' primer and a J-beta primer mix. TCRdb passed the 5' RACE reads through MiXCR, listing each CDR3 protein once. Here the sample spans approximately 780,000 distinct CDR3 sequences, roughly 25% being singletons. This sample was shared with a second study, whose subject was T cells of mothers and their children.

Input material: blood. These receptors were obtained from a boy aged 5-17 years in good health.

The gene calls are TRBV5-1 and TRBJ2-7; 9 bases are a match to TRBD1. Per germline, CDR1 SGHRS and CDR2 YFSETQ. The CDR3 length is 16 residues. V lost 4 bases, J lost 2 bases, and 10 bases stayed unmatched. CDR3: CASSSTPGTGTYEQYF. The CDR3 DNA is TGCGCCAGCAGCAGCACCCCCGGGACAGGGACCTACGAGCAGTACTTC. The whole variable domain, filled in from reference TRBV5-1 and TRBJ2-7, reads KAGVTQTPRYLIKTRGQQVTLSCSPISGHRSVSWYQQTPGQGLQFLFEYFSETQRNKGNFPGRFSGRQFSNSRSEMNVSTLELGDSALYLCASSSTPGTGTYEQYFGPGTRLTVT.

The J gene is TRBJ2-5, the V gene TRBV28, with D tentatively TRBD1 or TRBD2 (6 bases each). The J call may be faulty, since TRBJ2-1 better matches the DNA end. Germline V lookup: CDR1 MDHEN, CDR2 SYDVKM. The CDR3 extends over 12 amino acids. The chain's CDR3 is CASRLRGLEQFF. In DNA, the CDR3 is TGTGCCAGCAGACTACGGGGGCTCGAGCAGTTCTTC.

The genes are TRBV5-1 and TRBJ2-4; D remains ambiguous. Per the germline V gene, CDR1 is SGHRS and CDR2 is YFSETQ. With 4 bases removed from V and 5 bases from J, the gap between germline ends came to 4 bases. The CDR3 runs to 11 residues. CDR3 nucleotide sequence: TGCGCCAGCAGCGGCGAAAACATTCAGTACTTC. This gives the protein CASSGENIQYF.

The genes are TRBV20-1 and TRBJ2-5, with D possibly matching TRBD2 (5 bases). The CDR3 extends over 14 amino acids. V was cut by 2 bases and J by 3 bases, with 13 bases left in between. Looked up from germline, CDR1 is DFQATT and CDR2 is SNEGSKA (reference sequence). CDR3 residues: CSARRSSAEETQYF. Here the CDR3 DNA reads TGCAGTGCTAGAAGGAGTAGCGCAGAAGAGACCCAGTACTTC.

A few counts support this clonotype. The V call is TRBV18, the J call TRBJ2-5; no clear D gene. The CDR3 is 13 residues long. Trimming took off 4 bases at V and 5 bases at J, with 11 bases between the two ends. CDR1 is KGHSH, CDR2 LQKENI, per germline. CDR3 loop: CASSRASRETQYF. In DNA form, the CDR3 reads TGTGCCAGCTCACGGGCTAGTCGGGAGACCCAGTACTTC. Together with reference TRBV18 and TRBJ2-5, the CDR3 gives the full variable domain: NAGVMQNPRHLVRRRGQEARLRCSPMKGHSHVYWYRQLPEEGLKFMVYLQKENIIDESGMPKERFSAEFPKEGPSILRIQQVVRGDSAAYFCASSRASRETQYFGPGTRLLVL.

The chain combines TRBV5-1 with TRBJ2-5, with TRBD1 as a possible D gene (6 bases). The CDR3 extends over 15 amino acids. V was clipped by 3 bases and J by 4 bases, with 16 bases between them. The germline V gene encodes CDR1 SGHRS and CDR2 YFSETQ. The CDR3 spells CASSSLWGLGETQYF. Here the CDR3 DNA reads TGCGCCAGCAGCTCCCTTTGGGGGCTTGGAGAGACCCAGTACTTC.

As DNA, the CDR3 is TGTGCCAGCAGTTACTCGGGTGGGATATTTCCTCGGGAGACCCAGTACTTC. Translating gives CASSYSGGIFPRETQYF. The rearrangement joins TRBV6-5 to TRBJ2-5; D call uncertain. CDR1 and CDR2 (germline): MNHEY, SVGAGI. The CDR3 is made up of 17 amino acids. V was trimmed by 0 bases and J by 5 bases, leaving 19 bases between them.

The V and J genes are TRBV29-1 and TRBJ2-7; tentative D call: TRBD2 (6 bases). The CDR3 covers 15 residues. The V gene's germline CDR1 is SQVTM and CDR2 ANQGSEA. V lost 1 base and J 1 base, leaving 14 bases between the germline ends. CDR3 in DNA: TGCAGCGTTGAAGGTCCGGGAGAGAGGTCCTACGAGCAGTACTTC. It yields the protein CSVEGPGERSYEQYF.

In this sample, this clonotype turned up once. No conserved phenylalanine or tryptophan ends this CDR3, so it is likely a read error. The rearrangement uses TRBV29-1 and TRBJ2-5, with 9 positions matching TRBD1. The CDR3 is made up of 15 amino acids. Germline V gives CDR1 SQVTM, CDR2 ANQGSEA. V shed 0 bases and J 5 bases; nucleotides not matched to a gene: 7. Here the CDR3 DNA reads TGCAGCGTTGAAGACCTGGGACAGGGAGGGGAGACCCAGTACATC. Its protein product is CSVEDLGQGGETQYI.